In its sample, the clone carrying this TCR beta chain was seen a few times. Its matching antigen is unknown. This sample is part of a study of blood T cells in healthy people across ages. The use of a sample-barcoded 5' primer and a J-beta primer mix characterized a second PCR of roughly 6 to 11 cycles. TCRdb re-analysed the 5' RACE reads in MiXCR, keeping a single row per CDR3 protein. The sample lists 1.5 million or so distinct CDR3 sequences, approximately 42% occurring once. Study-wide results and limits: In the absence of known donor CMV status, changes in expanded clonotypes were possibly confounded. With age, beta diversity per million T cells declined roughly linearly, significantly by about 37. Higher diversity and more naive CD4+ cells were features of long-lived donors, compared to aged donors.

Isolation yielded PBMCs, at least 6.5 million per sample, in every case. There are 15 residues in the CDR3. The germline V gene has CDR1 MNHNS and CDR2 SASEGT. V dropped 5 bases and J dropped 6; count of bases not matched to a gene: 8. Specimen: blood. The V and J genes are TRBV6-1 and TRBJ2-1; TRBD2 matches 9 bases. The receptor was derived from a woman between 18 and 29 years old in good health. DNA for the CDR3: TGTGCCAGCAGTCAGATTGGGACTAGCATCAATGAGCAGTTCTTC. Its translation is CASSQIGTSINEQFF.